The text below deals with one T cell receptor beta chain. Its specificity is unknown. Compared with germline, one end of the junction differs, possibly owing to a read error. TCRdb re-derived calls from the reads in MiXCR, one entry per CDR3 protein. The sample carries about 570,000 distinct CDR3 sequences, around two fifths recorded once. The CDR3 sequence is 15 residues long. Germline V gives CDR1 LGHNA, CDR2 YSLEER. The data were taken from a study of T cell repertoires in cytomegalovirus infection. At the level of the study: Both CMV infection and a matching HLA type were indicated by public TCR beta signatures. General observations from the study: Cumulated frequencies of public TCR beta families served to identify carriers of CMV plus the relevant HLA.

The chain links TRBV4-3 to TRBJ1-1; possible D gene TRBD1, 5 bases. The sequencing here drew on cultured PBMCs, taken from culture after CMV antigen stimulation. The TCR sequence derives from a human donor in good health (CMV status not recorded). Some clones in this sample may be carry-over from other donors' samples. CDR3 coding DNA: TGCGCCAGCAGCCAAGAAGCCAGGGTAAGCACTGAAGCTTTCTTC. Protein sequence: CASSQEARVSTEAFF.